Below are 28 T cell receptor beta chains sequenced from a single sample in a study of identical twins. TCRdb ran MiXCR on the 5' RACE reads and lists one entry per CDR3 protein. The table shows hundreds of thousands of distinct CDR3 sequences, with around 6% occurring only once. The sequenced sample was naive T cells sorted from blood. Every receptor here comes from a man younger than 35 in good health.

This clonotype was observed a handful of times. The rearrangement joins TRBV10-2 to TRBJ2-7, with D perhaps assigned TRBD1 or TRBD2 (5 bases each). V lost 3 bases, J lost 8 bases, and 14 bases lay in between. Per the germline V gene, CDR1 is WSHSY and CDR2 is SAAADI. There are 13 residues in the CDR3. CDR3 region: CASSDGTHNKQYV. The CDR3 DNA is TGCGCCAGCAGTGATGGGACGCATAATAAGCAGTACGTC.

This clonotype was detected ten times or more. The chain is built from TRBV20-1 and TRBJ2-4, with D uncertain. V lost 3 bases and J 0 bases, leaving 12 bases between the germline ends. The germline V gene has CDR1 DFQATT and CDR2 SNEGSKA (reference sequence). This CDR3 is built from 15 residues. The chain's CDR3 is CSARVSSPAKNIQYF. As DNA, the CDR3 is TGCAGTGCTAGGGTCTCCTCCCCAGCCAAAAACATTCAGTACTTC.

The chain uses TRBV5-1 and TRBJ2-1; D is perhaps TRBD1 (5 bases). With 5 bases removed from V and 4 bases from J, the gap between germline ends came to 19 bases. Germline V gives CDR1 SGHRS, CDR2 YFSETQ. The CDR3 is 16 amino acids. CDR3 DNA: TGCGCCAGCAGTGGGTCTTCCACAGGCGCTTACAATGAGCAGTTCTTC. Its translation: CASSGSSTGAYNEQFF.

Ten or more counts support this clonotype. The CDR3 DNA reads as TGTGCCAGCAGTTCCCGGGACGGACCCACAGATACGCAGTATTTT. Protein product: CASSSRDGPTDTQYF. The gene calls are TRBV12-3 or TRBV12-4 and TRBJ2-3; D is tentatively TRBD1 or TRBD2 (5 bases each). There are 15 residues in the CDR3. V gave up 4 bases and J gave up 2 bases, with 13 bases separating them.

This clonotype occurred many times. The rearrangement links TRBV12-3 or TRBV12-4 to TRBJ1-4; possibly TRBD1 for D (5 bases). V was shortened by 6 bases and J by 8 bases, with 13 bases between the two germline ends. The CDR3 sequence is 13 residues long. The CDR3 region has the DNA TGTGCCAGCAGAGACAGTAACGGGGAAAAACTGTTTTTT. It codes for CASRDSNGEKLFF.

The chain recombines TRBV7-9 with TRBJ2-7; D is possibly TRBD1 (6 bases). Trimming shortened V by 3 bases and J by 6 bases, and 15 bases separated the two germline ends. Germline V gene lookup returns CDR1 SEHNR and CDR2 FQNEAQ (reference sequence). This CDR3 contains 14 residues. Here the CDR3 DNA reads TGTGCCAGCAGCTTCGTGACAGGCAGCGCCGAGCAGTACTTC. Protein product: CASSFVTGSAEQYF.

The chain combines TRBV6-5 with TRBJ2-1; D is unresolved. This CDR3 comprises 12 residues. Germline V gene lookup returns CDR1 MNHEY and CDR2 SVGAGI. Trimming removed 7 bases from V and 7 bases from J, with 11 bases in between. The CDR3 DNA reads as TGTGCCAGCAAGAGGCCAACTAATGAGCAGTTCTTC. This translates into CASKRPTNEQFF.

This clonotype has at least ten counts. The chain uses TRBV20-1 and TRBJ2-3, with 9 positions matching TRBD2. After removal of 0 bases from V and 2 bases from J, the junction contained 6 bases not matched to a gene. The germline V gene encodes CDR1 DFQATT and CDR2 SNEGSKA (reference sequence). The CDR3 is 16 amino acids. The CDR3 bases are TGCAGTGCTAGAGATGCTAGCGGGGCATCCACAGATACGCAGTATTTT. Protein: CSARDASGASTDTQYF.

V gene TRBV11-1 combines with J gene TRBJ2-3; TRBD2 aligns across 8 bases. The CDR3 contains 18 residues. The V and J ends lost 5 bases and 6 bases, in that order; junction bases with no gene match: 19. The germline V gene has CDR1 SGHAT and CDR2 FQDESV (reference sequence). The CDR3 sequence: CASSRDHFREGQEDTQYF. DNA for the CDR3: TGTGCCAGCAGCAGGGACCATTTCCGGGAGGGCCAGGAGGATACGCAGTATTTT.

There are a few counts of this clonotype. The genes are TRBV5-8 and TRBJ1-5, with TRBD1 as a possible D gene (5 bases). The CDR3 is 16 residues long. V lost 7 bases, J lost 1 base, and 18 bases lay in between. Germline CDR1 SGHTS, CDR2 YDEGEE. The CDR3 DNA is TGTGCCAGCTCCATATTCGGGGCCAGGAGCAATCAGCCCCAGCATTTT. It translates to CASSIFGARSNQPQHF.

Many counts were recorded for this clonotype. CDR3 DNA: TGCAGTGCCCGCCCACTAGCGGGAGGGCCCTCAGGATCCTACAATGAGCAGTTCTTC. It encodes CSARPLAGGPSGSYNEQFF. The J gene is TRBJ2-1, the V gene TRBV20-1; 13 bases align to TRBD2. The CDR3 is made up of 19 amino acids. V shed 6 bases and J 1 base; nucleotides not matched to a gene: 15. Germline V lookup: CDR1 DFQATT, CDR2 SNEGSKA (reference sequence).

This clonotype occurred many times. This rearrangement joins TRBV20-1 to TRBJ2-3; no firm D call. Germline loops: CDR1 DFQATT, CDR2 SNEGSKA (reference sequence). The CDR3 contains 14 residues. Trimming took 5 bases from V and 2 from J, leaving 14 bases between them. CDR3 nucleotide sequence: TGCAGTGCTCCCCCATCTGGCGACACAGATACGCAGTATTTT. It codes for CSAPPSGDTDTQYF.

This clonotype has just a few counts. This sequence joins TRBV27 and TRBJ2-3; the D gene could be TRBD1 or TRBD2 (5 bases each). Germline V lookup: CDR1 MNHEY, CDR2 SMNVEV (reference sequence). The V end was cut by 6 bases, the J end by 2 bases, with 24 bases between. The CDR3 is 18 amino acids. The CDR3 protein is CASSPPPGRRGDTDTQYF. CDR3 sequence (DNA): TGTGCCAGCAGCCCTCCCCCGGGACGCAGAGGGGACACAGATACGCAGTATTTT.

Only a few counts were recorded for this clonotype. The DNA for the CDR3 is TGTGCCAGCAGGCGGGTAGCGGGAGGGCCGGCTAATGAGCAGTTCTTC. Amino acids: CASRRVAGGPANEQFF. The chain links TRBV11-2 to TRBJ2-1; TRBD2 matches at 11 bases. J was trimmed by 7 bases and V by 6 bases; bases with no gene match: 11. CDR3 length: 16 amino acids. Germline V gives CDR1 SGHAT, CDR2 FQNNGV.

A few counts support this clonotype. CDR3 DNA sequence: TGTGCCAGCAGTTTTGGCTGGGGCGCCGGGGAGCTGTTTTTT. This encodes CASSFGWGAGELFF. The chain employs TRBV12-3 or TRBV12-4 and TRBJ2-2, with D tentatively TRBD1 (5 bases). Trimming removed 3 bases at V and 6 bases at J, with 11 bases between. The CDR3 has 14 residues.

This clonotype has at least ten counts. The J gene is TRBJ1-6, the V gene TRBV29-1; D is perhaps TRBD1 (6 bases). V lost 6 bases to trimming and J lost 14 bases, with 20 bases between them. This CDR3 is built from 13 residues. Looked up from germline, CDR1 is SQVTM and CDR2 is ANQGSEA. This chain's CDR3 is CSVRTAGGSALHF. The CDR3 nucleotides are TGCAGCGTGAGGACAGCCGGGGGTTCGGCCCTCCACTTT.

This clonotype has a handful of counts. The chain carries TRBV14 and TRBJ2-1; D gene unclear. Germline CDR1 SGHDN, CDR2 FVKESK. V was cut by 6 bases and J by 7 bases, with 19 bases left in between. The CDR3 is 15 residues long. In DNA form, the CDR3 reads TGTGCCAGCAGTCTTACGTCTACTCTGACGAATGAGCAGTTCTTC. Residues: CASSLTSTLTNEQFF.

V is TRBV5-1 and J is TRBJ2-5, with D perhaps TRBD2 (5 bases). The CDR3 covers 12 residues. With 0 bases removed from V and 10 bases from J, the gap between germline ends came to 10 bases. Germline loops: CDR1 SGHRS, CDR2 YFSETQ. CDR3 loop: CASSLGPEGQYF. The CDR3 bases are TGCGCCAGCAGCTTGGGGCCTGAGGGCCAGTACTTC.

The sample holds many counts of this clonotype. The chain joins TRBV6-1 to TRBJ2-3; 8 bases align to TRBD1. Trimming removed 6 bases from V and 5 bases from J; junction bases left unmatched: 7. The V gene's germline CDR1 is MNHNS and CDR2 SASEGT. The CDR3 contains 14 residues. The CDR3 protein is CASRMTGVGDTQYF. CDR3 coding DNA: TGTGCCAGCAGAATGACAGGGGTAGGAGATACGCAGTATTTT.

This clonotype was picked up many times. This chain joins TRBV5-1 and TRBJ1-1; D call uncertain. This CDR3 contains 14 residues. Per the germline V gene, CDR1 is SGHRS and CDR2 is YFSETQ. Trimming stripped 4 bases from V and 2 bases from J, with 12 bases between. The CDR3 reads CASSPRILNTEAFF. CDR3 in DNA: TGCGCCAGCAGCCCCCGGATTCTTAACACTGAAGCTTTCTTT. Combining the CDR3 with reference TRBV5-1 and TRBJ1-1 gives the whole variable domain KAGVTQTPRYLIKTRGQQVTLSCSPISGHRSVSWYQQTPGQGLQFLFEYFSETQRNKGNFPGRFSGRQFSNSRSEMNVSTLELGDSALYLCASSPRILNTEAFFGQGTRLTVV.

In this sample, this clonotype turned up many times. This rearrangement joins TRBV5-1 to TRBJ1-6; D ambiguous. CDR1 SGHRS and CDR2 YFSETQ come from the germline V gene. V dropped 0 bases and J dropped 8 bases, with 12 bases sitting between them. The CDR3 length is 15 residues. CDR3 loop: CASSLEGQEDSPLHF. CDR3 DNA sequence: TGCGCCAGCAGCTTGGAAGGTCAAGAGGATTCACCCCTCCACTTT.

The rearrangement joins TRBV7-8 to TRBJ2-3; D not certain. The CDR3 is made up of 18 amino acids. Germline V gives CDR1 SGHVS, CDR2 FQNEAQ. Trimming left V 7 bases short and J 1 base short, with 24 bases between. The CDR3 is CASTVTPRSGWGTDTQYF. The CDR3 nucleotides read TGTGCCAGCACCGTTACGCCCCGGTCTGGGTGGGGCACAGATACGCAGTATTTT.

This clonotype showed up many times. The rearrangement links TRBV20-1 to TRBJ2-1, with TRBD2 identical over 10 bases. Germline V lookup: CDR1 DFQATT, CDR2 SNEGSKA (reference sequence). The length of the CDR3 is 16 residues. V lost 0 bases, J lost 10 bases, and 12 bases stayed unmatched. The CDR3 sequence: CSARDQLSGRAFEQFF. Written as DNA, the CDR3 is TGCAGTGCTAGAGATCAGCTCAGCGGGAGGGCCTTCGAGCAGTTCTTC.

The chain combines TRBV24-1 with TRBJ2-2, with 7 bases identical to TRBD1. Germline V gives CDR1 KGHDR, CDR2 SFDVKD. The CDR3 is 16 amino acids. The ends lost 4 bases at V and 5 bases at J; junction bases unmatched: 9. The CDR3 DNA reads TGTGCCACCAGTGACCCCGGCAGGGGGAAGACCGGGGAGCTGTTTTTT. Translation gives CATSDPGRGKTGELFF.

The V gene is TRBV5-1, the J gene TRBJ1-2, with D perhaps TRBD1 (5 bases). Trimming removed 0 bases from V and 8 bases from J, with 14 bases in between. The length of the CDR3 is 14 residues. Per germline, CDR1 SGHRS and CDR2 YFSETQ. Here the CDR3 DNA reads TGCGCCAGCAGCTTGGCCGGGGGGGACGGCGGCTACACCTTC. Its protein product is CASSLAGGDGGYTF.

The chain uses TRBV20-1 and TRBJ2-3; the match to TRBD2 covers 9 bases. Germline V gene lookup returns CDR1 DFQATT and CDR2 SNEGSKA (reference sequence). Losses at the gene ends were 0 bases for V and 3 bases for J; bases not matched to a gene: 7. CDR3 size: 16 residues. In DNA, the CDR3 is TGCAGTGCTAGAGATCGACTAGCGGAATCAACAGATACGCAGTATTTT. This codes for CSARDRLAESTDTQYF.

This clonotype was seen only a few times. This chain links TRBV27 with TRBJ2-6; D remains unclear. Trimming left V 0 bases short and J 7 bases short, with 13 bases between. The germline V gene has CDR1 MNHEY and CDR2 SMNVEV (reference sequence). The CDR3 covers 16 residues. CDR3 loop: CASSLSTHAPANVLTF. The DNA of the CDR3 is TGTGCCAGCAGTTTATCGACCCACGCCCCAGCCAACGTCCTGACTTTC. The full variable domain, completed using reference TRBV27 and TRBJ2-6, is EAQVTQNPRYLITVTGKKLTVTCSQNMNHEYMSWYRQDPGLGLRQIYYSMNVEVTDKGDVPEGYKVSRKEKRNFPLILESPSPNQTSLYFCASSLSTHAPANVLTFGAGSRLTVL.

The V call is TRBV27, the J call TRBJ2-2; the match to TRBD1 covers 8 bases. J was trimmed by 1 base and V by 7 bases; bases with no gene match: 11. This CDR3 is built from 17 residues. CDR1 and CDR2 from the germline V gene are MNHEY and SMNVEV (reference sequence). CDR3 in DNA: TGTGCCAGCACCTTAGGTCGGACAGGGAAGAACACCGGGGAGCTGTTTTTT. It is translated as CASTLGRTGKNTGELFF.